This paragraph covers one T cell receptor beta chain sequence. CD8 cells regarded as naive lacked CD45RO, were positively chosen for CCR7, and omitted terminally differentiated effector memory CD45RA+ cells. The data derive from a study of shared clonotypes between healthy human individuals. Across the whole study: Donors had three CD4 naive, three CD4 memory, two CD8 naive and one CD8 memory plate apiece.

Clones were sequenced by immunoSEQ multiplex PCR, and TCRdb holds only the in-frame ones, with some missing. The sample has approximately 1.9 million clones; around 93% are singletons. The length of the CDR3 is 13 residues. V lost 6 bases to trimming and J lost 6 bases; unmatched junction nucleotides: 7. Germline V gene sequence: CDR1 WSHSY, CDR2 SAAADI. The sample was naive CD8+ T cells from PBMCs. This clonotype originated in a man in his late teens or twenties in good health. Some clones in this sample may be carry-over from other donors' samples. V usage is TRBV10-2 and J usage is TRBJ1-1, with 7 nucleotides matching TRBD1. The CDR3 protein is CASREDRAAEAFF. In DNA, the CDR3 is TGCGCCAGCAGGGAAGACAGGGCTGCTGAAGCTTTCTTT.